Sequencing of this TCR beta chain was carried out in a study of control samples from healthy donors and cancer patients. TCRdb keeps only in-frame clones here, not all; method: immunoSEQ multiplex PCR. The sample shows over 85,000 clones, 92% of them seen only once. Sequencing used blood. The receptor was derived from a woman aged 18-30 years in good health.

The CDR3, as DNA: TGTGCCACCAGTGGGGGACAGGGGGCGATCTGGGGGGAGCTGTTTTTT. It encodes CATSGGQGAIWGELFF. The V and J genes are TRBV24-1 and TRBJ2-2, with TRBD1 matching 12 bases. The V gene's germline CDR1 is KGHDR and CDR2 SFDVKD. The junction had 8 bases not matched to a gene; V was cut back by 5 bases and J by 8 bases. The CDR3 is made up of 16 amino acids.